This T cell receptor beta chain was recorded in a study of OX40 agonist ivuxolimab in advanced cancers. It was autoimmune disease history or systemic immunosuppression that excluded patients. Comment on this clone: Its target is not known.

This table comes from immunoSEQ multiplex PCR, and its TCRdb copy is limited to in-frame clones, with some not included. The top ten hold around 4% of the sample, which has just over 95,000 clones, 70% to 90% seen once. General observations from the study: Those patients achieving a partial response at 0.1-3.0 mg/kg showed among the lowest clonal expansion. The CD4+ and CD8+ T cells in the blood had expanded clonally by week 6 at 0.1 to 3.0 mg/kg.

The sequencing used CD4+ or CD8+ T cells sorted from blood, collected in a trial of the OX40 agonist ivuxolimab. The sequence was collected from an adult with an advanced solid tumor such as melanoma, head and neck, liver or kidney cancer.

Here the CDR3 DNA reads TGCGCCAGCAGCTTGGGACCCCCGGACGAGCAGTACTTC. It specifies CASSLGPPDEQYF. The chain employs TRBV5-1 and TRBJ2-5; D not resolved. The J call may be incorrect, as the DNA end agrees better with TRBJ2-7. The CDR3 contains 13 residues. The V gene's germline CDR1 is SGHRS and CDR2 YFSETQ.